These 11 T cell receptor beta chains were sequenced from one sample in a study of blood T cells in healthy people across ages. Using a J-beta primer mix together with a sample-barcoded 5' primer, a second PCR was run for roughly 7 to 11 cycles. MiXCR was run by TCRdb on the 5' RACE reads, yielding one entry per CDR3 protein. The repertoire includes 630,000 or so distinct CDR3 sequences, 25% to 30% of them detected once, and 15% to 19% sits in the top ten. Material: blood. These receptors were collected from a woman of 80 years or more in good health.

The sample holds many counts of this clonotype. The rearrangement links TRBV6-1 to TRBJ2-7; 11 positions agree with TRBD2. Germline values: CDR1 MNHNS, CDR2 SASEGT. There are 15 residues in the CDR3. V lost 7 bases and J lost 0; bases outside the gene matches: 5. The CDR3 DNA is TGTGCCAGCACAACCCTAGCGGGGGGCTCCTACGAGCAGTACTTC. Its protein is CASTTLAGGSYEQYF.

This clonotype was seen many times. The rearrangement links TRBV7-3 to TRBJ2-3; tentatively, D is TRBD1 (6 bases). Looked up from germline, CDR1 is SGHTA and CDR2 is FQGTGA. CDR3 length equals 15 residues. Trimming took off 5 bases at V and 8 bases at J, with 20 bases between the two ends. In DNA, the CDR3 is TGTGCCAGCAGCCCGAGCAGGGGCCCCTTTGGTACGCAGTATTTT. This codes for CASSPSRGPFGTQYF.

Details on this clonotype: A much larger clonotype is one base distant, so this may be a read error. This chain joins TRBV6-6 and TRBJ2-3; 10 bases line up with TRBD1. CDR3 length: 14 residues. CDR1 and CDR2 (germline): MNHNY, SVGAGI (reference sequence). The V gene end was trimmed by 11 bases and the J gene end by 5 bases; junction bases not matched to a gene: 10. CDR3 in DNA: TGTGCCGGCAAGACCGGGACAGGGGTAGATACGCAGTATTTT. Encoded protein: CAGKTGTGVDTQYF.

The J gene is TRBJ2-1, the V gene TRBV7-3, with 7 bases fitting TRBD1. V lost 11 bases and J lost 10; bases outside the gene matches: 11. The CDR3 loop spans 12 amino acids. The germline V gene encodes CDR1 SGHTA and CDR2 FQGTGA. Here the CDR3 reads CAWSPTGNEQFF. CDR3 bases: TGTGCCTGGAGTCCGACAGGGAACGAGCAGTTCTTC.

This clonotype was detected ten times or more. The gene calls are TRBV20-1 and TRBJ1-5, with a possible D match to TRBD1 (5 bases). This CDR3 has 16 amino acids. Germline CDR1 DFQATT, CDR2 SNEGSKA (reference sequence). V was shortened by 0 bases and J by 1 base, with 13 bases between the two germline ends. CDR3 in DNA: TGCAGTGCTAGAGATGGATCAGCAGGGAGCAATCAGCCCCAGCATTTT. Protein sequence: CSARDGSAGSNQPQHF.

This clonotype was detected many times. This chain uses TRBV7-2 with TRBJ1-5; D is undetermined. Germline V gene sequence: CDR1 SGHTA, CDR2 FQGNSA. Trimming took off 1 base at V and 3 bases at J, with 10 bases between the two ends. The CDR3 sequence is 15 residues long. This chain's CDR3 is CASSLDLGFNQPQHF. The CDR3 bases are TGTGCCAGCAGCTTAGATTTGGGTTTCAATCAGCCCCAGCATTTT. The whole variable domain, remainder taken from reference TRBV7-2 and TRBJ1-5, is GAGVSQSPSNKVTEKGKDVELRCDPISGHTALYWYRQSLGQGLEFLIYFQGNSAPDKSGLPSDRFSAERTGGSVSTLTIQRTQQEDSAVYLCASSLDLGFNQPQHFGDGTRLSIL.

This clonotype was seen once. Here the CDR3 DNA reads TGTGCCACCAGTGATTCAAGACTCGGGAATCAGCCCCAGCATTTT. It specifies CATSDSRLGNQPQHF. The J gene is TRBJ1-5, the V gene TRBV24-1, with no clear D. Trimming left V 2 bases short and J 4 bases short, with 11 bases between. Germline V CDR1 and CDR2: KGHDR, SFDVKD. The CDR3 contains 15 residues.

This clonotype was counted many times. CDR3 DNA sequence: TGCAGTGCGGGGGATAGCGGGGGGGACTCCTACAATGAGCAGTTCTTC. Translated: CSAGDSGGDSYNEQFF. The chain uses TRBV20-1 and TRBJ2-1; the match to TRBD2 covers 11 bases. CDR1 is DFQATT, CDR2 SNEGSKA, per germline (reference sequence). The V segment lost 6 bases and the J segment 0 bases; nucleotides outside the gene matches: 7. CDR3 length: 16 residues.

Ten or more counts support this clonotype. This sequence joins TRBV3-1 and TRBJ2-3; no clear D gene. Germline-derived CDR1 and CDR2 are LGHDT and YNNKEL (reference sequence). This CDR3 spans 15 amino acids. V was cut by 1 base and J by 3 bases, with 11 bases left in between. The CDR3 sequence is CASSQAPTGTDTQYF. In DNA form, the CDR3 reads TGTGCCAGCAGCCAAGCCCCGACTGGAACAGATACGCAGTATTTT.

This clonotype has a handful of counts. The V call is TRBV7-2, the J call TRBJ1-1; D is unresolved. V was shortened by 3 bases and J by 6 bases, with 11 bases between the two germline ends. Germline loops: CDR1 SGHTA, CDR2 FQGNSA. The CDR3 covers 13 residues. The CDR3 DNA follows: TGTGCCAGCAGCTTCTTGGGAGGCGCTGAAGCTTTCTTT. As protein: CASSFLGGAEAFF.

This clonotype appeared many times. The V gene is TRBV10-3, the J gene TRBJ2-7, with 8 nucleotides matching TRBD2. Trimming removed 3 bases from V and 0 bases from J; junction bases left unmatched: 7. The CDR3 loop spans 16 amino acids. Germline CDR1 and CDR2: ENHRY and SYGVKD. CDR3 nucleotides: TGTGCCATCAGTGAAGGTAGCGGGGCCATCTCCTACGAGCAGTACTTC. Protein: CAISEGSGAISYEQYF.